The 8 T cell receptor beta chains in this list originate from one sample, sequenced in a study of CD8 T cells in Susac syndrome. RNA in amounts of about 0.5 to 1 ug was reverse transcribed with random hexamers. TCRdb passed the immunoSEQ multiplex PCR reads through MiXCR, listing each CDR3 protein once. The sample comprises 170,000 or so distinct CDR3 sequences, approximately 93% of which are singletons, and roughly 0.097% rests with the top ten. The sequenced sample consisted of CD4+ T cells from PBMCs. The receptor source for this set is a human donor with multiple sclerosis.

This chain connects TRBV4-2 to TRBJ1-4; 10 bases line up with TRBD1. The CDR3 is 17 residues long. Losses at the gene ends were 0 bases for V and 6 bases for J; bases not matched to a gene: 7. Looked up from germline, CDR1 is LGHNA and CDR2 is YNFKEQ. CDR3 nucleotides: TGTGCCAGCAGCCAAGATCTTCAAGGACAGGGGGATGAAAAACTGTTTTTT. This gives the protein CASSQDLQGQGDEKLFF.

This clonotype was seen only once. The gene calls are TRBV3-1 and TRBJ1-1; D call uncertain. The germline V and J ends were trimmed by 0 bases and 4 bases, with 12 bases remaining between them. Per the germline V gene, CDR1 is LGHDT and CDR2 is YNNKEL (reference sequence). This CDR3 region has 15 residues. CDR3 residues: CASSQDSLLGTEAFF. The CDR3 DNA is TGTGCCAGCAGCCAAGATAGTCTGTTGGGCACTGAAGCTTTCTTT.

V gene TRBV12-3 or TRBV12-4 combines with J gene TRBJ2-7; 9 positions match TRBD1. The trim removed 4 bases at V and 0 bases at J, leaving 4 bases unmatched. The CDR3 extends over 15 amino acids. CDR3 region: CASSSGTGSSYEQYF. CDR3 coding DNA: TGTGCCAGCAGTTCCGGGACAGGGAGCTCCTACGAGCAGTACTTC.

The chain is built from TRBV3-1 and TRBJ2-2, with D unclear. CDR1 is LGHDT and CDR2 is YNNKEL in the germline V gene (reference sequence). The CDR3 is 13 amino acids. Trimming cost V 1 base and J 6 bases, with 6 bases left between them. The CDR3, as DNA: TGTGCCAGCAGCCAAGGGGGATCCGGGGAGCTGTTTTTT. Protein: CASSQGGSGELFF.

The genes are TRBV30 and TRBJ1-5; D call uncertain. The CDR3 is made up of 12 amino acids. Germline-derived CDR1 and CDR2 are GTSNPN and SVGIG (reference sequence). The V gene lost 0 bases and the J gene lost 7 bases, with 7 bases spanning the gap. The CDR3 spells CAWSVRGQPQHF. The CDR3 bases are TGTGCCTGGAGTGTACGTGGGCAGCCCCAGCATTTT.

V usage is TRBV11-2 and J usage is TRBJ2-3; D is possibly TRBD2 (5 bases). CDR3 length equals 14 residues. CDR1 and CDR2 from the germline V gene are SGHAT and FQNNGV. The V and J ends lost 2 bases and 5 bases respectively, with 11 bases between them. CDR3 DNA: TGTGCCAGCAGCTTAAGGCGGGCCGGAGATACGCAGTATTTT. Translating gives CASSLRRAGDTQYF.

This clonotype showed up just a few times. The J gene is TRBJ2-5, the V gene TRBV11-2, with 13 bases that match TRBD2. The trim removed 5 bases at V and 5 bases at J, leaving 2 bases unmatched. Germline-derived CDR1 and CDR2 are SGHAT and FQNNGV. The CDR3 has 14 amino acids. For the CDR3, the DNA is TGTGCCAGCAGCCCGACTAGCGGGAGGGAGACCCAGTACTTC. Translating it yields CASSPTSGRETQYF.

CDR3 sequence: CASRTGQLNTEAFF. The CDR3 DNA is TGTGCCAGCAGAACGGGACAACTCAACACTGAAGCTTTCTTT. The chain links TRBV25-1 to TRBJ1-1; possibly TRBD1 for D (6 bases). CDR1 is MGHDK and CDR2 is SYGVNS in the germline V gene. The CDR3 contains 14 residues. V was pared by 6 bases and J by 2 bases, with 13 bases between. The whole variable domain, filled in from reference TRBV25-1 and TRBJ1-1, reads EADIYQTPRYLVIGTGKKITLECSQTMGHDKMYWYQQDPGMELHLIHYSYGVNSTEKGDLSSESTVSRIRTEHFPLTLESARPSHTSQYLCASRTGQLNTEAFFGQGTRLTVV.